These 29 T cell receptor beta chains share one sample of origin, sequenced in a study of T cell repertoires in cytomegalovirus infection. Their antigens are not known. One entry per CDR3 protein, called by TCRdb with MiXCR from the reads. Among under 200,000 distinct CDR3 sequences listed, about 20% were seen once. Here the sequenced sample was CD8+ T cells from cultured PBMCs, taken from culture after CMV antigen stimulation. These TCRs come from a human donor in good health (CMV status not recorded). Some clones in this sample may be carry-over from other donors' samples.

This clonotype was recorded a few times. The rearrangement links TRBV6-5 to TRBJ1-2, with D tentatively TRBD1 (5 bases). The CDR3 loop spans 13 amino acids. V lost 6 bases and J 8 bases, leaving 16 bases between the germline ends. The germline V gene encodes CDR1 MNHEY and CDR2 SVGAGI. CDR3 DNA sequence: TGTGCCAGCAGCTTCCCAGGGAATTGGGGCTACACCTTC. Residues: CASSFPGNWGYTF.

The table lists this clonotype with many counts. The V call is TRBV27, the J call TRBJ2-5; no firm D call. Trimming removed 5 bases at V and 3 bases at J, with 10 bases between. This CDR3 region has 13 residues. In germline, CDR1 is MNHEY, CDR2 SMNVEV (reference sequence). The CDR3 bases are TGTGCCAGCAGTCCCCTTAGCAAAGAGACCCAGTACTTC. It translates to CASSPLSKETQYF.

The J gene is TRBJ1-2, the V gene TRBV7-2; no definite D call. The CDR3 is made up of 18 amino acids. The germline CDR1 and CDR2 sequences are SGHTA and FQGNSA. Deletions cut 1 base from V and 0 bases from J, with 18 bases between. As DNA, the CDR3 is TGTGCCAGCAGCTTAGAGAGGACCTATCACGGGGCTAACTATGGCTACACCTTC. It is translated as CASSLERTYHGANYGYTF.

This sequence joins TRBV11-2 and TRBJ2-7; TRBD1 might be the D (5 bases). Germline V gene data show CDR1 as SGHAT and CDR2 as FQNNGV. This CDR3 contains 14 residues. V dropped 2 bases and J dropped 0 bases, with 8 bases sitting between them. CDR3 DNA sequence: TGTGCCAGCAGCTTACAGGACACCTCCTACGAGCAGTACTTC. This translates into CASSLQDTSYEQYF.

This clonotype was counted many times. The chain recombines TRBV27 with TRBJ2-7; possibly TRBD1 for D (5 bases). The CDR3 has 14 residues. V lost 2 bases to trimming and J lost 5 bases, with 13 bases between them. Germline V gives CDR1 MNHEY, CDR2 SMNVEV (reference sequence). CDR3 region: CASSLGQGFNEQYF. CDR3 nucleotides: TGTGCCAGCAGTTTAGGGCAGGGTTTTAACGAGCAGTACTTC.

The J gene is TRBJ2-2, the V gene TRBV7-8; 8 bases line up with TRBD1. J lost 7 bases, V lost 5 bases, and 3 bases had no gene match. In germline, CDR1 is SGHVS, CDR2 FQNEAQ. This CDR3 has 13 amino acids. CDR3 region: CASSDRGIGELFF. CDR3 nucleotide sequence: TGTGCCAGCAGCGACAGGGGCATCGGGGAGCTGTTTTTT.

This clonotype was counted between two and nine times. This chain uses TRBV6-6 with TRBJ2-1, with TRBD1 matching over 8 bases. The J segment lost 10 bases and the V segment lost 0 bases, leaving 5 bases of the junction unmatched. Looked up from germline, CDR1 is MNHNY and CDR2 is SVGAGI (reference sequence). The CDR3 is 14 residues long. DNA for the CDR3: TGTGCCAGCAGTTACTCGACAGGGACAGGCGAGCAGTTCTTC. This encodes CASSYSTGTGEQFF.

This clonotype was counted a few times. The V gene is TRBV6-5, the J gene TRBJ2-2; tentatively, D is TRBD1 (5 bases). Per the germline V gene, CDR1 is MNHEY and CDR2 is SVGAGI. The CDR3 has 15 amino acids. Trimming left V 5 bases short and J 6 bases short, with 16 bases between. The CDR3 protein is CASSEWEGAAGELFF. The DNA for the CDR3 is TGTGCCAGCAGTGAATGGGAAGGGGCAGCCGGGGAGCTGTTTTTT.

V gene TRBV28 combines with J gene TRBJ2-5, with D tentatively TRBD2 (5 bases). This CDR3 comprises 14 residues. Germline CDR1 reads MDHEN; CDR2 reads SYDVKM. The V end lost 1 base, the J end lost 4 bases, and 10 bases lay between the germline ends. The CDR3 bases are TGTGCCAGCAGTTTATCTGGGGAGATAGAGACCCAGTACTTC. This gives the protein CASSLSGEIETQYF.

Many counts were recorded for this clonotype. The chain joins TRBV4-1 to TRBJ2-5, with 9 positions matching TRBD1. The CDR3 extends over 14 amino acids. The germline V gene encodes CDR1 MGHRA and CDR2 YSYEKL. V gave up 6 bases and J gave up 2 bases; unmatched junction bases: 4. This CDR3 reads CASSPGTGQETQYF. DNA for the CDR3: TGCGCCAGCAGTCCCGGGACAGGGCAAGAGACCCAGTACTTC.

This clonotype was seen at least ten times. V is TRBV7-9 and J is TRBJ2-7; D may be TRBD1 (5 bases). The germline V and J ends were trimmed by 1 base and 4 bases, with 14 bases remaining between them. CDR3 length: 15 residues. CDR1 is SEHNR, CDR2 FQNEAQ, per germline (reference sequence). The CDR3 bases are TGTGCCAGCAGCTTAGGGTCGCAGGGAAGGTACGAGCAGTACTTC. Its translation is CASSLGSQGRYEQYF.

This clonotype was seen more than once but under ten times. V gene TRBV19 combines with J gene TRBJ1-6; tentative D call: TRBD1 (5 bases). Germline V gene sequence: CDR1 LNHDA, CDR2 SQIVND (reference sequence). CDR3 size: 15 residues. The V and J ends lost 7 bases and 9 bases respectively, with 19 bases between them. CDR3 in amino acids: CASTFLGGYSSPLHF. CDR3 bases: TGTGCCAGTACCTTCTTGGGGGGTTACAGTTCACCCCTCCACTTT.

This clonotype has at least ten counts. V is TRBV10-3 and J is TRBJ2-7, with D possibly matching TRBD2 (5 bases). CDR1 and CDR2 (germline): ENHRY, SYGVKD. This CDR3 comprises 15 residues. The V end was cut by 3 bases, the J end by 2 bases, with 14 bases between. For the CDR3, the DNA is TGTGCCATCAGTGACCCCGTAGAGGGTACCTACGAGCAGTACTTC. Its translation is CAISDPVEGTYEQYF.

V gene TRBV7-9 combines with J gene TRBJ1-2; no clear D gene. CDR1 and CDR2 (germline): SEHNR, FQNEAQ (reference sequence). The CDR3 totals 13 residues. Trimming shortened V by 4 bases and J by 2 bases, and 8 bases separated the two germline ends. CDR3 protein: CASSSYGNYGYTF. The CDR3 DNA reads TGTGCCAGCAGCTCCTACGGCAACTATGGCTACACCTTC.

This clonotype was observed a few times. This chain uses TRBV12-3 or TRBV12-4 with TRBJ1-3, with 7 bases fitting TRBD1. The junction had 7 bases not matched to a gene; V was cut back by 6 bases and J by 2 bases. The CDR3 extends over 15 amino acids. CDR3 DNA sequence: TGTGCCAGCAGCCCAGGGGGGGGGCCTGGAAACACCATATATTTT. Translating gives CASSPGGGPGNTIYF.

This clonotype has only a few counts. V is TRBV11-2 and J is TRBJ2-3; 7 bases map to TRBD2. The CDR3 extends over 17 amino acids. Germline CDR1 and CDR2: SGHAT and FQNNGV. The junction had 15 bases not matched to a gene; V was cut back by 4 bases and J by 5 bases. The chain's CDR3 is CASSYRDYEGGGDTQYF. The CDR3 nucleotides are TGTGCCAGCAGCTATCGGGACTATGAGGGAGGAGGAGATACGCAGTATTTT.

This clonotype was counted only a few times. For the CDR3, the DNA is TGTGCCAGCAGCCTATGGACAGTTTTAGGCAATCAGCCCCAGCATTTT. This translates into CASSLWTVLGNQPQHF. The chain uses TRBV7-2 and TRBJ1-5, with D perhaps matching TRBD1 (6 bases). Deletions cut 5 bases from V and 2 bases from J, with 16 bases between. The CDR3 has 16 residues. From germline, CDR1 is SGHTA and CDR2 FQGNSA.

Only a few counts were recorded for this clonotype. This chain joins TRBV12-3 or TRBV12-4 and TRBJ1-5, with a tentative D call TRBD1 (5 bases). This CDR3 spans 12 amino acids. Trimming removed 6 bases at V and 6 bases at J, with 9 bases between. The CDR3 DNA reads TGTGCCAGCAGGGGGCTGAGTCAGCCCCAGCATTTT. The encoded protein is CASRGLSQPQHF.

This chain connects TRBV7-6 to TRBJ1-6; TRBD1 is a possible D gene (5 bases). The ends were cut back, 3 bases at V and 8 bases at J, with 11 bases in the middle. The germline V gene has CDR1 SGHVS and CDR2 FNYEAQ. The CDR3 runs 14 residues. DNA of the CDR3: TGTGCCAGCAGCTTTAAGGGGCCGCATTCACCCCTCCACTTT. Protein sequence: CASSFKGPHSPLHF.

The chain has TRBV5-4 and TRBJ2-7; TRBD2 agrees at 9 bases. V dropped 2 bases and J dropped 6; count of bases not matched to a gene: 6. From germline, CDR1 is SGHNT and CDR2 YYREEE (reference sequence). This CDR3 region has 14 residues. As DNA, the CDR3 is TGTGCCAGCAGCTTCCCGGGACTAGCTTCCGAGCAGTACTTC. This sequence encodes CASSFPGLASEQYF. Looking up the rest from reference TRBV5-4 and TRBJ2-7 gives the full variable domain: ETGVTQSPTHLIKTRGQQVTLRCSSQSGHNTVSWYQQALGQGPQFIFQYYREEENGRGNFPPRFSGLQFPNYSSELNVNALELDDSALYLCASSFPGLASEQYFGPGTRLTVT.

The rearrangement joins TRBV6-1 to TRBJ2-3; no firm D call. CDR1 is MNHNS and CDR2 is SASEGT in the germline V gene. The CDR3 runs to 13 residues. Trimming took off 6 bases at V and 0 bases at J, with 7 bases between the two ends. The CDR3 DNA is TGTGCCAGCAGGCCTGTTAGCACAGATACGCAGTATTTT. This translates into CASRPVSTDTQYF.

The V gene is TRBV7-2, the J gene TRBJ2-1, with D possibly being TRBD2 (6 bases). The CDR3 totals 16 residues. Germline CDR1 SGHTA, CDR2 FQGNSA. V was pared by 4 bases and J by 7 bases, with 20 bases between. Here the CDR3 reads CASSSSRDFRRNEQFF. In DNA, the CDR3 is TGTGCCAGCAGCTCTTCCAGGGACTTCCGGAGGAATGAGCAGTTCTTC.

CDR3 coding DNA: TGTGCCATCTCAGGGGACCTCCAGCACCCAGATACGCAGTATTTT. This gives the protein CAISGDLQHPDTQYF. The rearrangement joins TRBV6-8 to TRBJ2-3, with D perhaps matching TRBD1 (6 bases). Looked up from germline, CDR1 is MNHGY and CDR2 is SAAAGT. CDR3 length: 15 amino acids. The ends were cut back, 10 bases at V and 4 bases at J, with 21 bases in the middle.

This chain joins TRBV27 and TRBJ1-6, with D possibly TRBD1 on 6 matching bases. The CDR3 has 15 amino acids. Trimming pared 2 bases from V and 12 bases from J, leaving 17 bases between. Germline CDR1 and CDR2: MNHEY and SMNVEV (reference sequence). The DNA of the CDR3 is TGTGCCAGCAGTTTAATAGGGGGGGGCCCCGGACCCCTCCACTTT. Translation: CASSLIGGGPGPLHF.

The chain is built from TRBV12-3 or TRBV12-4 and TRBJ2-5, with D uncertain. V dropped 2 bases and J dropped 2 bases, with 9 bases sitting between them. The CDR3 covers 14 residues. The CDR3 region has the DNA TGTGCCAGCAGTTTATATCGCACTCAAGAGACCCAGTACTTC. It is translated as CASSLYRTQETQYF.

The genes are TRBV7-2 and TRBJ1-5; the D gene is possibly TRBD1 (6 bases). V was clipped by 1 base and J by 4 bases, with 11 bases between them. The CDR3 is 15 residues long. Germline values: CDR1 SGHTA, CDR2 FQGNSA. CDR3 residues: CASSLDLDRNQPQHF. CDR3 nucleotide sequence: TGTGCCAGCAGCTTAGACCTGGACAGAAATCAGCCCCAGCATTTT.

This chain connects TRBV6-2 or TRBV6-3 to TRBJ2-7; D tentatively fits TRBD1 or TRBD2 (7 bases each). The ends were cut back, 2 bases at V and 2 bases at J, with 25 bases in the middle. Germline CDR1 is MNHEY and CDR2 is SVGEGT. The length of the CDR3 is 19 residues. CDR3 residues: CASSYDDREGWEVTYEQYF. CDR3 coding DNA: TGTGCCAGCAGTTACGACGACAGGGAGGGTTGGGAGGTTACCTACGAGCAGTACTTC.

Relative to its sample, this clonotype is medium-sized. At one end the junction does not follow the germline gene, possibly because of a read error. This sequence joins TRBV7-9 and TRBJ1-5; D gene unclear. The germline gives CDR1 SEHNR, CDR2 FQNEAQ (reference sequence). The CDR3 length is 12 residues. CDR3 protein: CASSLAGQPQHF. Here the CDR3 DNA reads TGCGCCAGCAGCCTCGCAGGACAGCCCCAGCATTTT.

This clonotype was counted a few times. CDR3 nucleotides: TGTGCCAGCAGGGGGTCGAACACTGAAGCTTTCTTT. Its protein is CASRGSNTEAFF. V usage is TRBV2 and J usage is TRBJ1-1; D gene uncertain. Germline loops: CDR1 SNHLY, CDR2 FYNNEI. The V end lost 6 bases, the J end lost 1 base, and 6 bases lay between the germline ends. The CDR3 totals 12 residues.